This T cell receptor (beta chain) comes out of a study of cytomegalovirus exposure and HLA in healthy donors. A multiplex PCR was run with 60 Vbeta primers and 13 Jbeta primers. Profiling relied on immunoSEQ multiplex PCR, and the TCRdb table lists in-frame clones only, not all of them. The sample lists about 43,000 clones, over 75% occurring once. Comment on this clone: A junction boundary mismatches the germline segment, possibly from a read error.

The CDR3 spans 16 residues. Germline CDR1 reads SSHAT; CDR2 reads FNYEAQ (reference sequence). Sequencing used PBMCs. The receptor's source is a man between 50 and 59 years old in good health and CMV-seronegative. V gene TRBV7-7 combines with J gene TRBJ2-2; 9 bases map to TRBD1. The CDR3 DNA is TGTGCTAGCAGCTTAGGGACAGGGTTGGACACCGGGGAGCTGTTTTTT. It yields the protein CASSLGTGLDTGELFF.